What follows are 22 T cell receptor beta chains derived from one specimen sequenced in a study of T cell responses to AZD1222 COVID-19 vaccine. The data were produced by immunoSEQ multiplex PCR, yet TCRdb's version contains in-frame clones alone and is incomplete. Among over 100,000 clones, around 90% were seen once, and the ten largest hold more than 7.5%. The sample was peripheral blood, taken on day 0 of AZD1222 vaccination. These TCRs come from an adult in good health.

This clone was found a few times. CDR3 in DNA: TGTGCCAGCAGTACGACAGGGTACACCGGGGAGCTGTTTTTT. This encodes CASSTTGYTGELFF. This chain joins TRBV6-5 and TRBJ2-2; TRBD1 matches at 7 bases. CDR3 length: 14 amino acids. Germline assignment: CDR1 MNHEY and CDR2 SVGAGI. Trimming cost V 5 bases and J 3 bases; bases outside gene matches: 3.

This clone was seen a single time. The chain is built from TRBV7-2 and TRBJ2-5, with D tentatively TRBD2 (5 bases). Germline CDR1 reads SGHTA; CDR2 reads FQGNSA. This CDR3 contains 15 residues. V lost 0 bases, J lost 9 bases, and 17 bases lay in between. CDR3 protein: CASSLAGSRGMAQYF. DNA for the CDR3: TGTGCCAGCAGCTTAGCGGGCAGCCGAGGGATGGCCCAGTACTTC. The full variable domain, with the rest looked up from reference TRBV7-2 and TRBJ2-5, is GAGVSQSPSNKVTEKGKDVELRCDPISGHTALYWYRQSLGQGLEFLIYFQGNSAPDKSGLPSDRFSAERTGGSVSTLTIQRTQQEDSAVYLCASSLAGSRGMAQYFGPGTRLLVL.

Turning to this clone: This specimen includes other DNA sequences encoding the same CDR3. V and J are TRBV28 and TRBJ2-1; D not certain. Trimming took 5 bases from V and 4 from J, leaving 6 bases between them. Germline V lookup: CDR1 MDHEN, CDR2 SYDVKM. The CDR3 is 12 amino acids. This chain's CDR3 is CASSLVYNEQFF. The CDR3 region has the DNA TGTGCCAGCAGTCTTGTATACAATGAGCAGTTCTTC.

V is TRBV7-3 and J is TRBJ2-6; D might be TRBD1 (6 bases). Germline V gene lookup returns CDR1 SGHTA and CDR2 FQGTGA. This CDR3 has 17 residues. Trimming shortened V by 3 bases and J by 4 bases, and 16 bases separated the two germline ends. CDR3 in amino acids: CASSFGPPGVGANVLTF. CDR3 coding DNA: TGTGCCAGCAGCTTTGGCCCTCCAGGGGTCGGGGCCAACGTCCTGACTTTC.

The chain links TRBV24-1 to TRBJ2-2; D call uncertain. V gave up 5 bases and J gave up 0 bases, with 6 bases separating them. The CDR3 is 14 residues long. CDR1 is KGHDR and CDR2 is SFDVKD in the germline V gene. CDR3 loop: CATSGQANTGELFF. The CDR3 DNA is TGTGCCACCAGTGGCCAAGCGAACACCGGGGAGCTGTTTTTT.

With respect to this clone: Additional DNA sequences in this sample encode the identical CDR3. This chain connects TRBV5-1 to TRBJ2-1; D perhaps matches TRBD1 (5 bases). The CDR3 extends over 14 amino acids. The germline V gene has CDR1 SGHRS and CDR2 YFSETQ. With 2 bases removed from V and 3 bases from J, the gap between germline ends came to 9 bases. CDR3 region: CASSLGALYNEQFF. DNA of the CDR3: TGCGCCAGCAGCTTAGGGGCACTCTACAATGAGCAGTTCTTC.

The CDR3 loop reads CASSRTGTGRGYTF. The CDR3 DNA reads TGTGCCAGCAGCCGAACCGGGACAGGGCGAGGCTACACCTTC. The rearrangement joins TRBV14 to TRBJ1-2; 9 bases are a match to TRBD1. Trimming took 4 bases from V and 8 from J; bases not matched to a gene: 8. There are 14 residues in the CDR3. Looked up from germline, CDR1 is SGHDN and CDR2 is FVKESK.

This rearrangement joins TRBV12-3 or TRBV12-4 to TRBJ2-7, with D unclear. This CDR3 spans 13 amino acids. V dropped 3 bases and J dropped 2 bases, with 8 bases sitting between them. CDR3 loop: CASSLTGPYEQYF. The CDR3 coding sequence is TGTGCCAGCAGTTTGACTGGCCCCTACGAGCAGTACTTC.

This sequence joins TRBV7-9 and TRBJ2-1; D perhaps matches TRBD1 (5 bases). This CDR3 is built from 17 residues. From germline, CDR1 is SEHNR and CDR2 FQNEAQ (reference sequence). The germline V and J ends were trimmed by 1 base and 0 bases, with 13 bases remaining between them. Here the CDR3 DNA reads TGTGCCAGCAGCTTAGGACAGCAATACAGCTCCTACAATGAGCAGTTCTTC. As protein: CASSLGQQYSSYNEQFF.

The gene calls are TRBV18 and TRBJ1-4, with D possibly TRBD1 on 5 matching bases. The CDR3 extends over 14 amino acids. Germline lookup yields CDR1 KGHSH and CDR2 LQKENI. V was trimmed by 3 bases and J by 3 bases, leaving 8 bases between them. The CDR3 DNA follows: TGTGCCAGCTCACCCAGGGAGGCTAATGAAAAACTGTTTTTT. Translation: CASSPREANEKLFF. Looking up the rest from reference TRBV18 and TRBJ1-4 gives the full variable domain: NAGVMQNPRHLVRRRGQEARLRCSPMKGHSHVYWYRQLPEEGLKFMVYLQKENIIDESGMPKERFSAEFPKEGPSILRIQQVVRGDSAAYFCASSPREANEKLFFGSGTQLSVL.

The J gene is TRBJ2-5, the V gene TRBV5-1; D is undetermined. CDR1 is SGHRS and CDR2 is YFSETQ in the germline V gene. V was clipped by 0 bases and J by 5 bases, with 11 bases between them. CDR3 length: 14 residues. CDR3 in amino acids: CASSLGLGMETQYF. The CDR3, as DNA: TGCGCCAGCAGCTTGGGACTCGGCATGGAGACCCAGTACTTC.

This clone appeared once. The J gene is TRBJ2-7, the V gene TRBV28, with unresolved D. Germline V gives CDR1 MDHEN, CDR2 SYDVKM. The CDR3 sequence is 13 residues long. Trimming stripped 4 bases from V and 1 base from J, with 8 bases between. For the CDR3, the DNA is TGTGCCAGCAGTTCCCCCGGGTCCTACGAGCAGTACTTC. Its translation: CASSSPGSYEQYF.

The chain combines TRBV6-5 with TRBJ1-2; D is undetermined. There are 13 residues in the CDR3. The V end lost 5 bases, the J end lost 8 bases, and 15 bases lay between the germline ends. Germline V gives CDR1 MNHEY, CDR2 SVGAGI. For the CDR3, the DNA is TGTGCCAGCAGTAGACGGGCGATGGAGGGCTACACCTTC. It translates to CASSRRAMEGYTF.

The CDR3 DNA follows: TGTGCCAGCAGTGAAGGTAGAGTAGAGACCCAGTACTTC. The encoded protein is CASSEGRVETQYF. The chain has TRBV2 and TRBJ2-5, with D unclear. Germline V gene lookup returns CDR1 SNHLY and CDR2 FYNNEI. Trimming removed 1 base at V and 4 bases at J, with 7 bases between. The CDR3 contains 13 residues.

The rearrangement links TRBV7-9 to TRBJ1-2; 8 positions agree with TRBD1. Per the germline V gene, CDR1 is SEHNR and CDR2 is FQNEAQ (reference sequence). J was trimmed by 3 bases and V by 6 bases; bases with no gene match: 3. The CDR3 consists of 13 residues. For the CDR3, the DNA is TGTGCCAGCAGGGACAGGGACTACTATGGCTACACCTTC. This gives the protein CASRDRDYYGYTF.

CDR3 DNA: TGTGCCACCAGTGATCCCGATAAACTTTCAACTTTCTTT. Translated: CATSDPDKLSTFF. The chain recombines TRBV24-1 with TRBJ1-1; D not certain. This CDR3 region has 13 residues. Germline loops: CDR1 KGHDR, CDR2 SFDVKD. V was cut by 3 bases and J by 12 bases, with 16 bases left in between.

The chain carries TRBV7-2 and TRBJ2-7; D ambiguous. V was trimmed by 4 bases and J by 4 bases, leaving 8 bases between them. This CDR3 has 12 amino acids. Germline V gives CDR1 SGHTA, CDR2 FQGNSA. CDR3 in amino acids: CASSWALYEQYF. CDR3 DNA: TGTGCCAGCAGCTGGGCCCTTTACGAGCAGTACTTC.

CDR3 amino acids: CASSYGGQGTDTQYF. The CDR3 DNA reads as TGTGCCAGCAGTTACGGGGGACAGGGTACAGATACGCAGTATTTT. The chain links TRBV6-6 to TRBJ2-3; 9 bases map to TRBD1. The CDR3 runs to 15 residues. With V trimmed by 2 bases and J by 3 bases, 3 bases remained unmatched. Germline CDR1 reads MNHNY; CDR2 reads SVGAGI (reference sequence).

V is TRBV19 and J is TRBJ1-5; TRBD1 agrees at 10 bases. The J segment lost 1 base and the V segment lost 4 bases, leaving 7 bases of the junction unmatched. The germline gives CDR1 LNHDA, CDR2 SQIVND (reference sequence). This CDR3 is 17 amino acids long. The CDR3: CASSTPDRGRSNQPQHF. DNA of the CDR3: TGTGCCAGTAGTACCCCGGACAGGGGGAGAAGCAATCAGCCCCAGCATTTT.

The rearrangement uses TRBV27 and TRBJ1-1, with 8 bases lining up with TRBD1. This CDR3 has 14 amino acids. From germline, CDR1 is MNHEY and CDR2 SMNVEV (reference sequence). J lost 1 base, V lost 7 bases, and 5 bases had no gene match. The CDR3 reads CASTRTGTNTEAFF. The CDR3 DNA is TGTGCCAGCACTCGGACAGGGACGAACACTGAAGCTTTCTTT.

The J gene is TRBJ2-5, the V gene TRBV6-1; D remains unclear. The CDR3 consists of 14 residues. Trimming took off 2 bases at V and 1 base at J, with 8 bases between the two ends. Germline V gives CDR1 MNHNS, CDR2 SASEGT. The CDR3 nucleotides read TGTGCCAGCAGTGAAATCCAGATCCAAGAGACCCAGTACTTC. Amino acids: CASSEIQIQETQYF.

This chain connects TRBV7-2 to TRBJ2-3; D uncertain. With 1 base removed from V and 0 bases from J, the gap between germline ends came to 8 bases. The germline gives CDR1 SGHTA, CDR2 FQGNSA. The CDR3 spans 15 residues. Written as DNA, the CDR3 is TGTGCCAGCAGCTTAGATCACCTCAGCACAGATACGCAGTATTTT. It is translated as CASSLDHLSTDTQYF.